This TCR beta chain was obtained from a study of beta chain features in type 1 diabetes. Study observations and caveats: Type 1 diabetes patients had TCRB CDR3s that were shorter (moderately but significantly so) in all four CD4+ subsets.

One heparinised blood draw, averaging roughly 120 mL, came from each donor. Using CD45RO/CCR7/CD25/CD127/CD95/CD27, CD4+ naive, central memory, regulatory and stem cell-like memory cells were sorted. cDNA synthesis used the whole RNA isolate, giving expressed TCRB sequences. Some 3.6 million reads was the average for naive, central memory and regulatory T cell samples. TCRdb's copy holds only in-frame clones and misses some; the assay was immunoSEQ multiplex PCR. Of around 150,000 clones in the sample, 8% to 8.5% were seen once. This clone was picked up a small number of times. Antigen specificity is unknown. The V gene's germline CDR1 is SGHTA and CDR2 FQGNSA. Trimming at V came to 7 bases and at J to 2 bases, leaving 9 bases not matched to a gene. The CDR3 is 15 residues long.

The sample taken for sequencing was central memory CD4+ T cells from blood. This sequence joins TRBV7-2 and TRBJ2-3; 7 bases agree with TRBD2. The sequence was collected from a woman in her late teens or twenties with type 1 diabetes. The CDR3 reads CASTKRAGLTDTQYF. CDR3 nucleotides: TGTGCCAGCACCAAAAGAGCGGGGCTCACAGATACGCAGTATTTT.